These 19 T cell receptor beta chains were sequenced from one sample in a study of radiation and T cells in renal cell carcinoma. The assay was immunoSEQ multiplex PCR, and TCRdb's table has in-frame clones only and misses some. The sample lists tens of thousands of clones, around 78% occurring once. Documented time point: blood 2 weeks post-SBRT. Treatment of the sample: 15 Gy SBRT to primary tumor, nephrectomy 4 weeks later. Sequences were derived from blood, sampled from a patient whose treatment included radiotherapy and nephrectomy. These TCRs come from a man between 60 and 70 years old with renal cell carcinoma.

The rearrangement uses TRBV11-3 and TRBJ1-2; 9 positions match TRBD1. Trimming cost V 5 bases and J 6 bases; bases outside gene matches: 7. Germline CDR1 is SGHNT and CDR2 is YENEEA. The CDR3 covers 14 residues. For the CDR3, the DNA is TGTGCCAGCAGCCTCGGACAGGGGTGGGATGGCTACACCTTC. Its translation is CASSLGQGWDGYTF.

In DNA form, the CDR3 reads TGTGCCAGCAGCTTGGTCCTACAGACAGGGAGGAACACCGGGGAGCTGTTTTTT. This translates into CASSLVLQTGRNTGELFF. The chain is built from TRBV5-8 and TRBJ2-2, with 7 bases identical to TRBD1. With 0 bases clipped from V and 1 base from J, the junction kept 9 bases outside the gene matches. Germline CDR1 reads SGHTS; CDR2 reads YDEGEE. There are 18 residues in the CDR3.

This chain links TRBV6-1 with TRBJ2-1; 11 bases are a match to TRBD1. With 3 bases clipped from V and 3 bases from J, the junction kept 7 bases outside the gene matches. There are 17 residues in the CDR3. In germline, CDR1 is MNHNS, CDR2 SASEGT. Written as DNA, the CDR3 is TGTGCCAGCAGTGACTTCGGGACAGGGGGGAACTACAATGAGCAGTTCTTC. Translated: CASSDFGTGGNYNEQFF.

V is TRBV2 and J is TRBJ2-5; D gene ambiguous. CDR3 length: 13 amino acids. CDR1 and CDR2 from the germline V gene are SNHLY and FYNNEI. V was clipped by 6 bases and J by 3 bases, with 11 bases between them. CDR3 loop: CASSADVEETQYF. The CDR3 DNA follows: TGTGCCAGCAGCGCAGACGTTGAAGAGACCCAGTACTTC.

CDR3 DNA sequence: TGTGCCAGTAAAGCGACAAACCAAGAGACCCAGTACTTC. It codes for CASKATNQETQYF. The chain recombines TRBV19 with TRBJ2-5; no definite D call. This CDR3 spans 13 amino acids. Looked up from germline, CDR1 is LNHDA and CDR2 is SQIVND (reference sequence). The V and J ends lost 7 bases and 0 bases respectively, with 9 bases between them.

This chain connects TRBV14 to TRBJ2-1; perhaps D is TRBD1 or TRBD2 (5 bases each). Deletions cut 0 bases from V and 0 bases from J, with 15 bases between. Germline CDR1 SGHDN, CDR2 FVKESK. CDR3 size: 18 residues. CDR3 residues: CASSQDVWTGTSYNEQFF. The CDR3 nucleotides read TGTGCCAGCAGCCAAGATGTGTGGACGGGGACCTCCTACAATGAGCAGTTCTTC.

This chain links TRBV6-1 with TRBJ2-5; 8 bases fit TRBD2. Per germline, CDR1 MNHNS and CDR2 SASEGT. This CDR3 is 19 amino acids long. The ends lost 2 bases at V and 4 bases at J; junction bases unmatched: 18. The CDR3 loop is CASSERSRYAGGLGETQYF. The DNA for the CDR3 is TGTGCCAGCAGTGAAAGGTCCCGGTATGCGGGGGGCCTGGGAGAGACCCAGTACTTC.

V is TRBV15 and J is TRBJ1-4; D perhaps matches TRBD1 (5 bases). The CDR3 extends over 17 amino acids. Germline lookup yields CDR1 LNHNV and CDR2 YYDKDF (reference sequence). The V end lost 1 base, the J end lost 0 bases, and 12 bases lay between the germline ends. DNA of the CDR3: TGTGCCACCAGCAGAGGGCCCGGGGCATCAACTAATGAAAAACTGTTTTTT. This encodes CATSRGPGASTNEKLFF.

This sequence joins TRBV5-6 and TRBJ2-5; unclear D gene. The V end was cut by 4 bases, the J end by 7 bases, with 14 bases between. This CDR3 is 13 amino acids long. Germline V gives CDR1 SGHDT, CDR2 YYEEEE. For the CDR3, the DNA is TGTGCCAGCAGCGTGGACCTTCATGGGACCCAGTACTTC. This sequence encodes CASSVDLHGTQYF.

This sequence joins TRBV18 and TRBJ2-1, with 9 nucleotides matching TRBD1. The CDR3 length is 13 residues. Germline CDR1 reads KGHSH; CDR2 reads LQKENI. V was pared by 2 bases and J by 15 bases, with 8 bases of the junction left unmatched. The CDR3 DNA reads TGTGCCAGCTCACCATACACCGGGACAGGGACGTTCTTC. Amino acid sequence: CASSPYTGTGTFF.

This clone was picked up one time. The chain links TRBV15 to TRBJ2-1, with D perhaps matching TRBD2 (7 bases). Looked up from germline, CDR1 is LNHNV and CDR2 is YYDKDF (reference sequence). CDR3 length equals 14 residues. The V end was cut by 4 bases, the J end by 5 bases, with 12 bases between. CDR3 in amino acids: CATSKGGANNEQFF. CDR3 bases: TGTGCCACCAGCAAGGGGGGGGCCAACAATGAGCAGTTCTTC.

This clone was recorded only once. The chain carries TRBV28 and TRBJ2-7, with 15 bases matching TRBD2. V shed 5 bases, J shed 12 bases, and the junction held 8 bases outside the gene matches. Germline assignment: CDR1 MDHEN and CDR2 SYDVKM. The CDR3 runs to 14 residues. In nucleotides, the CDR3 is TGTGCCAGCAGTCCCGGACTAGCGGGAGGGCCTTTGTACGTC. This sequence encodes CASSPGLAGGPLYV.

Here the CDR3 reads CASSLEGSGIGNNEQFF. The CDR3 bases are TGCGCCAGCAGCTTGGAAGGTAGCGGGATAGGCAACAATGAGCAGTTCTTC. The chain combines TRBV5-1 with TRBJ2-1, with TRBD2 matching over 8 bases. Looked up from germline, CDR1 is SGHRS and CDR2 is YFSETQ. V dropped 0 bases and J dropped 5; count of bases not matched to a gene: 10. The CDR3 is made up of 17 amino acids.

In this sample, this clone turned up a few times. V and J are TRBV30 and TRBJ2-3; tentatively, D is TRBD2 (5 bases). CDR3 length equals 15 residues. The V gene's germline CDR1 is GTSNPN and CDR2 SVGIG (reference sequence). The ends were cut back, 1 base at V and 0 bases at J, with 11 bases in the middle. CDR3 loop: CAWSGGGGSTDTQYF. The CDR3 bases are TGTGCCTGGAGTGGTGGCGGCGGGAGCACAGATACGCAGTATTTT.

This clone was detected a few times. The V call is TRBV7-9, the J call TRBJ2-2; 7 nucleotides line up with TRBD1. Germline V lookup: CDR1 SEHNR, CDR2 FQNEAQ (reference sequence). The CDR3 spans 15 residues. Trimming at V came to 5 bases and at J to 4 bases, leaving 7 bases not matched to a gene. CDR3: CASSPGDSLTGELFF. DNA of the CDR3: TGTGCCAGCAGCCCTGGGGACAGCCTCACCGGGGAGCTGTTTTTT.

The chain employs TRBV19 and TRBJ2-7; possibly TRBD1 for D (6 bases). From germline, CDR1 is LNHDA and CDR2 SQIVND (reference sequence). The CDR3 loop spans 14 amino acids. V was shortened by 6 bases and J by 0 bases, with 12 bases between the two germline ends. The CDR3 is CASRDSDNSYEQYF. The CDR3 DNA sequence: TGTGCCAGTAGGGACAGTGACAACTCCTACGAGCAGTACTTC. Drawing the rest from reference TRBV19 and TRBJ2-7, the complete variable domain is DGGITQSPKYLFRKEGQNVTLSCEQNLNHDAMYWYRQDPGQGLRLIYYSQIVNDFQKGDIAEGYSVSREKKESFPLTVTSAQKNPTAFYLCASRDSDNSYEQYFGPGTRLTVT.

The chain uses TRBV20-1 and TRBJ2-1; D not resolved. CDR1 DFQATT and CDR2 SNEGSKA come from the germline V gene (reference sequence). Trimming left V 3 bases short and J 6 bases short, with 6 bases between. The CDR3 consists of 11 residues. In DNA, the CDR3 is TGCAGTGCTAGTTTATTCAATGAGCAGTTCTTC. It translates to CSASLFNEQFF.

The chain recombines TRBV7-7 with TRBJ2-2, with D uncertain. The germline V gene encodes CDR1 SSHAT and CDR2 FNYEAQ (reference sequence). The V and J ends lost 5 bases and 5 bases respectively, with 12 bases between them. The CDR3 sequence is 14 residues long. The CDR3 spells CASSPEAWTGELFF. The DNA for the CDR3 is TGTGCCAGCAGCCCCGAGGCTTGGACCGGGGAGCTGTTTTTT.

The chain is built from TRBV19 and TRBJ2-4; a weak D match, TRBD2 (6 bases). CDR3 size: 17 residues. Germline values: CDR1 LNHDA, CDR2 SQIVND (reference sequence). Between the trimmed V and J ends, which lost 1 base and 5 bases, there was a span of 18 bases. The chain's CDR3 is CASSIAARGVLENIQYF. The DNA of the CDR3 is TGTGCCAGTAGTATAGCCGCCCGCGGGGTTTTAGAAAACATTCAGTACTTC.